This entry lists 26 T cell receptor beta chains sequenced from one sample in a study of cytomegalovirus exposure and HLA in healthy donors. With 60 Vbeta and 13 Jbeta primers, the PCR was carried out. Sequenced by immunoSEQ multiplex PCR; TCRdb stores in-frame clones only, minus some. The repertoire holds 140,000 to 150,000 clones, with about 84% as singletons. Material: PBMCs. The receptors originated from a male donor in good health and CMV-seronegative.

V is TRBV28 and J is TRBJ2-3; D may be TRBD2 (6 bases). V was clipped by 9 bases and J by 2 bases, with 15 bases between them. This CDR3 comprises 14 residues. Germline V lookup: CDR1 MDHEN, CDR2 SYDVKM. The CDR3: CASKPGEITDTQYF. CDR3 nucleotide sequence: TGTGCCAGTAAACCGGGAGAGATCACAGATACGCAGTATTTT. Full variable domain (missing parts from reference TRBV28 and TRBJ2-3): DVKVTQSSRYLVKRTGEKVFLECVQDMDHENMFWYRQDPGLGLRLIYFSYDVKMKEKGDIPEGYSVSREKKERFSLILESASTNQTSMYLCASKPGEITDTQYFGPGTRLTVL.

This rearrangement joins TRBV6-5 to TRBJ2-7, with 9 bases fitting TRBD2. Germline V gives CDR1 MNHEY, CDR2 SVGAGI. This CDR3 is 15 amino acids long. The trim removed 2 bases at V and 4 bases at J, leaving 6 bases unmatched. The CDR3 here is CASSYPLAGYYEQYF. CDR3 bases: TGTGCCAGCAGTTACCCCCTAGCGGGATATTACGAGCAGTACTTC.

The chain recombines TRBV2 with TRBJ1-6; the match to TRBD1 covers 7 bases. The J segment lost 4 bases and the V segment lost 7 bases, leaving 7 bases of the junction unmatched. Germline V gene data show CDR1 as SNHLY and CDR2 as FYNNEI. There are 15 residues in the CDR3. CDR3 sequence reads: CASNMGTEYNSPLHF. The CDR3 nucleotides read TGTGCCAGCAATATGGGGACAGAGTATAATTCACCCCTCCACTTT.

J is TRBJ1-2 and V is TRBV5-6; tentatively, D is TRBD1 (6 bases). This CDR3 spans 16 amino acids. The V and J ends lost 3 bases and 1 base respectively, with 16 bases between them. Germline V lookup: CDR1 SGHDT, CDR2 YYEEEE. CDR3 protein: CASSWETGVNNYGYTF. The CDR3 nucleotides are TGTGCCAGCAGCTGGGAGACAGGAGTTAATAACTATGGCTACACCTTC.

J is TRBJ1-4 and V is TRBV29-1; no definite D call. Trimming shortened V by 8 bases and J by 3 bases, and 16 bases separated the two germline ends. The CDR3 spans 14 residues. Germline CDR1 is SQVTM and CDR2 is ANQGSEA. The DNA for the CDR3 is TGCAGCTCCTACCCCGTATACTCTAATGAAAAACTGTTTTTT. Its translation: CSSYPVYSNEKLFF.

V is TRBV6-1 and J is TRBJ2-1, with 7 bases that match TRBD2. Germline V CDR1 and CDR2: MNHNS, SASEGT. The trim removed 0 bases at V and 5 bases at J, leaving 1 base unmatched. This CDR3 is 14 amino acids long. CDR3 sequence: CASSEAGGHNEQFF. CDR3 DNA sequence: TGTGCCAGCAGTGAAGCGGGAGGGCACAATGAGCAGTTCTTC.

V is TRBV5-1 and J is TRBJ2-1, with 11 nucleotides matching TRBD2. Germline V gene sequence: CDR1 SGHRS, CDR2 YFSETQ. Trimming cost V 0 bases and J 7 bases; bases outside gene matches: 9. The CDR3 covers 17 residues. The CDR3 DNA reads TGCGCCAGCAGCTTGGGATTTATAGCGGGAGGGTTGAATGAGCAGTTCTTC. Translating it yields CASSLGFIAGGLNEQFF.

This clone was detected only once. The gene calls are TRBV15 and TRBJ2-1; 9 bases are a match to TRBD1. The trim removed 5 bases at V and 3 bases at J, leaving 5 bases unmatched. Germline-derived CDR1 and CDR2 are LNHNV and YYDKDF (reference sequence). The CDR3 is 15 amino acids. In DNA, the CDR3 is TGTGCCACCAGCGGCCGGGACAGGGACTACAATGAGCAGTTCTTC. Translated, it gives CATSGRDRDYNEQFF.

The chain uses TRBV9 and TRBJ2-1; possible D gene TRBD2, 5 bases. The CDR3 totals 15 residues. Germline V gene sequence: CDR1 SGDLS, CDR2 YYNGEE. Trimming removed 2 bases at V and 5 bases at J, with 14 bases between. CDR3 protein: CASSVGGHLNNEQFF. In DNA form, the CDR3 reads TGTGCCAGCAGCGTTGGCGGGCACCTAAACAATGAGCAGTTCTTC.

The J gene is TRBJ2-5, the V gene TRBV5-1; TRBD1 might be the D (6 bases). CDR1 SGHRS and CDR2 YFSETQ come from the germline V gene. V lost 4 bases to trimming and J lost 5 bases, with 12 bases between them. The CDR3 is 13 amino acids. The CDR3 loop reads CASSAGQLETQYF. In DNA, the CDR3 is TGCGCCAGCAGCGCCGGACAGCTGGAGACCCAGTACTTC.

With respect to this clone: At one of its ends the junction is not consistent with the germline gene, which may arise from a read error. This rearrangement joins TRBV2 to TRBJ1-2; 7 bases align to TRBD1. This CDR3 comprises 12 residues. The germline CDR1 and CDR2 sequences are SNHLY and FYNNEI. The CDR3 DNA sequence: TGTGGCAGCGTACAGGGGCTCATGGTCTACACCTTC. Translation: CGSVQGLMVYTF.

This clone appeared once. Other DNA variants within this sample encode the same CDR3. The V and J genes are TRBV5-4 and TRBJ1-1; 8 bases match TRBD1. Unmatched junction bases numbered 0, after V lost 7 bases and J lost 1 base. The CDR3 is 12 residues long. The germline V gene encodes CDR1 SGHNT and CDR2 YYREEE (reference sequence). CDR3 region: CASGTGNTEAFF. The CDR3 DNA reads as TGTGCCAGCGGGACAGGGAACACTGAAGCTTTCTTT. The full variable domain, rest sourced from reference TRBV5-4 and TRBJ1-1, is ETGVTQSPTHLIKTRGQQVTLRCSSQSGHNTVSWYQQALGQGPQFIFQYYREEENGRGNFPPRFSGLQFPNYSSELNVNALELDDSALYLCASGTGNTEAFFGQGTRLTVV.

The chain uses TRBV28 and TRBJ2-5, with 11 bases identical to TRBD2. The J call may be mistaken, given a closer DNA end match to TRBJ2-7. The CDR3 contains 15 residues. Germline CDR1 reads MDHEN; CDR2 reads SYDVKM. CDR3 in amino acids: CASSPLAGGSYEQYF. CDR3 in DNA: TGTGCCAGCAGCCCCCTAGCGGGAGGTTCCTACGAGCAGTACTTC.

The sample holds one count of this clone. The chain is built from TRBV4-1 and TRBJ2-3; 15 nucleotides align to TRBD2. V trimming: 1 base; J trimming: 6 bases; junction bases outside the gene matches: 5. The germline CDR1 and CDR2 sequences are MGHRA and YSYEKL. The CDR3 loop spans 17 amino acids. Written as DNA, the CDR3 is TGCGCCAGCAGCCAAGGGGTCGGGACTAGCGGGAGGGATACGCAGTATTTT. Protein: CASSQGVGTSGRDTQYF.

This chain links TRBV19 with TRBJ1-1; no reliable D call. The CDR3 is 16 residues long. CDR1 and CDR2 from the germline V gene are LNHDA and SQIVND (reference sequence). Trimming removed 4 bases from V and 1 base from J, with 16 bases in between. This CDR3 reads CASSKVREGWNTEAFF. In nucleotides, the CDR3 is TGTGCCAGTAGTAAGGTCCGGGAAGGGTGGAACACTGAAGCTTTCTTT.

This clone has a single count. CDR3 loop: CASSVSWEGNEQFF. The CDR3 nucleotides are TGTGCCAGCAGTGTTTCGTGGGAGGGAAATGAGCAGTTCTTC. The chain joins TRBV6-1 to TRBJ2-1; TRBD2 matches at 7 bases. The V and J ends lost 4 bases and 7 bases, in that order; junction bases with no gene match: 7. The germline gives CDR1 MNHNS, CDR2 SASEGT. This CDR3 comprises 14 residues.

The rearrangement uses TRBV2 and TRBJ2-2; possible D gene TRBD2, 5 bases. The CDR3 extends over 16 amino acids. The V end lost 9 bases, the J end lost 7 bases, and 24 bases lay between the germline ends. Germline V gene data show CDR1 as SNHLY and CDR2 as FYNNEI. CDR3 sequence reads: CARRKRDPGAGGELFF. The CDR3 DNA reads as TGTGCCAGAAGGAAGCGAGACCCGGGCGCGGGCGGGGAGCTGTTTTTT.

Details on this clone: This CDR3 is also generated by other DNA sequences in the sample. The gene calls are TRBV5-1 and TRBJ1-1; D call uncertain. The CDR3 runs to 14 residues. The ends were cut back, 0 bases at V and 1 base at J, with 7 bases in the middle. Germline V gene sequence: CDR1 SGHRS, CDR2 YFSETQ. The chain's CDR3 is CASSLGAGNTEAFF. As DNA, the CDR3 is TGCGCCAGCAGCTTGGGGGCAGGGAACACTGAAGCTTTCTTT.

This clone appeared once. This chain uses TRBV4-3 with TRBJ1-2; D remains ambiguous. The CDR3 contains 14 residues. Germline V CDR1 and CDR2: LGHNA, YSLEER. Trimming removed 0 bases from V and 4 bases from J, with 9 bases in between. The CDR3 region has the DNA TGCGCCAGCAGCCAAGAGGAACAGATCTATGGCTACACCTTC. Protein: CASSQEEQIYGYTF.

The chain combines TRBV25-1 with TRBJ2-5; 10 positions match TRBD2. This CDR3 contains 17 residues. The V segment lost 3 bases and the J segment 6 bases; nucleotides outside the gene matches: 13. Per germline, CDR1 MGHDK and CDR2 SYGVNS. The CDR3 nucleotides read TGTGCCAGCAGTGACCCCCCCCCTAGCGGGGGAGGTCAGACCCAGTACTTC. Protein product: CASSDPPPSGGGQTQYF.

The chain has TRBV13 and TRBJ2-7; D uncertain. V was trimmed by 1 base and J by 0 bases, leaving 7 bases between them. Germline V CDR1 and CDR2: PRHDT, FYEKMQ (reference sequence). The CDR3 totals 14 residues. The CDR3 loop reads CASSLAISSYEQYF. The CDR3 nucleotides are TGTGCCAGCAGCTTAGCTATTTCCTCCTACGAGCAGTACTTC.

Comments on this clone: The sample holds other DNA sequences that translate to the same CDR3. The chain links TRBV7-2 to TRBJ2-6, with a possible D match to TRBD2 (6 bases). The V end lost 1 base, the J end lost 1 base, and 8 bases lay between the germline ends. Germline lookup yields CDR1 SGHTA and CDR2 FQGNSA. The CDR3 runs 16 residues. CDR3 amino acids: CASSLGSGSGANVLTF. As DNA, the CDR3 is TGTGCCAGCAGCTTAGGCAGCGGGTCTGGGGCCAACGTCCTGACTTTC.

This CDR3 reads CSVEGQGDDYTF. DNA for the CDR3: TGCAGCGTTGAGGGACAGGGGGATGACTACACCTTC. The chain combines TRBV29-1 with TRBJ1-2, with TRBD1 matching 11 bases. V lost 3 bases and J lost 10; bases outside the gene matches: 4. Germline V gene data show CDR1 as SQVTM and CDR2 as ANQGSEA. The CDR3 contains 12 residues.

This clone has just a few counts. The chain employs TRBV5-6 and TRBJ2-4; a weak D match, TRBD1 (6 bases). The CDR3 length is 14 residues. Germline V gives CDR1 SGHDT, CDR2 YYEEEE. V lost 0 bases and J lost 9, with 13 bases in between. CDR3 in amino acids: CASSLGETGGIQYF. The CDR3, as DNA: TGTGCCAGCAGCTTGGGGGAGACAGGCGGCATTCAGTACTTC.

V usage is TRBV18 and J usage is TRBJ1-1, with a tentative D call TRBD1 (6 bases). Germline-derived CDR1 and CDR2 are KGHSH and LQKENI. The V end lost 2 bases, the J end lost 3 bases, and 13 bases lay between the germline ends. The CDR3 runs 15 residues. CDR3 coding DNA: TGTGCCAGCTCACCATCCTCGGACAGTTACACTGAAGCTTTCTTT. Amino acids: CASSPSSDSYTEAFF.

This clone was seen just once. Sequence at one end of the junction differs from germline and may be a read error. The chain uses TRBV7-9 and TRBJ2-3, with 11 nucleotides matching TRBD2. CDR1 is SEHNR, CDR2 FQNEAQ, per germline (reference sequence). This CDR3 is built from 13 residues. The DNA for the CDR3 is TGTTCCAGCTTAGCGGGGGGGCAGGATACGCAGTATTTT. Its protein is CSSLAGGQDTQYF.